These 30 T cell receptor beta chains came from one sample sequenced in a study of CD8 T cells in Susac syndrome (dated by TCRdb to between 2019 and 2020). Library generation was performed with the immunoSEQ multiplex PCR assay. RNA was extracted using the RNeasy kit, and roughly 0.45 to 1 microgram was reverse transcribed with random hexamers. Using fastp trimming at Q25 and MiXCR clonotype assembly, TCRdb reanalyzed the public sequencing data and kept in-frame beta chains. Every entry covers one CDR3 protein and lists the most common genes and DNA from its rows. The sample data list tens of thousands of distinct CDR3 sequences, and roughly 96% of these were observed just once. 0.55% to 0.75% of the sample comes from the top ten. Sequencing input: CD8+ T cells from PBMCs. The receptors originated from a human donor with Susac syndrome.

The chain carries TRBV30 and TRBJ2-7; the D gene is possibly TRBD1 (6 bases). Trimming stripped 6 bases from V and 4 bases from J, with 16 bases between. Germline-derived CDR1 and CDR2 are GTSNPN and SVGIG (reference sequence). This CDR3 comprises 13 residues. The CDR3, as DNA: TGTGCCTGCAATACAGGGTTGGAGTACGAGCAGTACTTC. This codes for CACNTGLEYEQYF. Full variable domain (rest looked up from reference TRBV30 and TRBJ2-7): SQTIHQWPATLVQPVGSPLSLECTVEGTSNPNLYWYRQAAGRGLQLLFYSVGIGQISSEVPQNLSASRPQDRQFILSSKKLLLSDSGFYLCACNTGLEYEQYFGPGTRLTVT.

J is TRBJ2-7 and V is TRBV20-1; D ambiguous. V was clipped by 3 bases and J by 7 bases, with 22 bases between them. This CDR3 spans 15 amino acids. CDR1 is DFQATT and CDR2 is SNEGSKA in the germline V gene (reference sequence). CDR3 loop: CSASYPGRKVGEQYF. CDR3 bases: TGCAGTGCTAGTTACCCAGGACGGAAGGTGGGAGAGCAGTACTTC.

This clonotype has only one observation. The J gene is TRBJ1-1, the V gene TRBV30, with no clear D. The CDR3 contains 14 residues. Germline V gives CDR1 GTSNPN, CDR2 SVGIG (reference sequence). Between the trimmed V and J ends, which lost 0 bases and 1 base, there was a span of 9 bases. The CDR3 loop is CAWSVPEGNTEAFF. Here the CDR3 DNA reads TGTGCCTGGAGTGTACCAGAGGGGAACACTGAAGCTTTCTTT.

The CDR3 region is CSARDWRGPVDTGELFF. The CDR3 region has the DNA TGCAGTGCTAGAGATTGGCGGGGGCCCGTGGACACCGGGGAGCTGTTTTTT. The rearrangement uses TRBV20-1 and TRBJ2-2; tentative D call: TRBD2 (7 bases). The length of the CDR3 is 17 residues. V was trimmed by 0 bases and J by 3 bases, leaving 17 bases between them. Germline V CDR1 and CDR2: DFQATT, SNEGSKA (reference sequence).

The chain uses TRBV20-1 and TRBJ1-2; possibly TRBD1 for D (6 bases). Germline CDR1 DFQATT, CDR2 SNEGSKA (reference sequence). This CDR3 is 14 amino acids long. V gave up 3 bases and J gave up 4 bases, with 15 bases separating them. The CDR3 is CSARGAELVYGYTF. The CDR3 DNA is TGCAGTGCTAGGGGGGCTGAACTCGTCTATGGCTACACCTTC.

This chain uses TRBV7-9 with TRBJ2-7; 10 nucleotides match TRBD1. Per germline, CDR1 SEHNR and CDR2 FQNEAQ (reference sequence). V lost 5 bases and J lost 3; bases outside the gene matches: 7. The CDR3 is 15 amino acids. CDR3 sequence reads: CASSNRDRGLYEQYF. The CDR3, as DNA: TGTGCCAGCAGCAACCGGGACAGGGGCCTCTACGAGCAGTACTTC.

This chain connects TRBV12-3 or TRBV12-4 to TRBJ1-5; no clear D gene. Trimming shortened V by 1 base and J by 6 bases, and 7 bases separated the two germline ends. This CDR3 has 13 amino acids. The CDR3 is CASSLEGSQPQHF. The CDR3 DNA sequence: TGTGCCAGCAGTTTAGAGGGTTCTCAGCCCCAGCATTTT.

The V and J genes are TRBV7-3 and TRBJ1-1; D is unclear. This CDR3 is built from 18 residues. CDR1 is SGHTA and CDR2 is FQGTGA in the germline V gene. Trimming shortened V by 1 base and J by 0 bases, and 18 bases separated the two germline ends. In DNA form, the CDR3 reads TGTGCCAGCAGCTTAAGCCCCCTCCTACCCGGGGTGAACACTGAAGCTTTCTTT. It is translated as CASSLSPLLPGVNTEAFF. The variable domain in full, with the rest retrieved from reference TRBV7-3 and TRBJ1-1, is GAGVSQTPSNKVTEKGKYVELRCDPISGHTALYWYRQSLGQGPEFLIYFQGTGAADDSGLPNDRFFAVRPEGSVSTLKIQRTERGDSAVYLCASSLSPLLPGVNTEAFFGQGTRLTVV.

The CDR3 region has the DNA TGTGCCAGCAGCTCCCGGGACAGGGAGAATGAAAAACTGTTTTTT. As protein: CASSSRDRENEKLFF. This rearrangement joins TRBV9 to TRBJ1-4; TRBD1 matches at 9 bases. The J segment lost 5 bases and the V segment lost 4 bases, leaving 6 bases of the junction unmatched. This CDR3 contains 15 residues. Germline CDR1 SGDLS, CDR2 YYNGEE.

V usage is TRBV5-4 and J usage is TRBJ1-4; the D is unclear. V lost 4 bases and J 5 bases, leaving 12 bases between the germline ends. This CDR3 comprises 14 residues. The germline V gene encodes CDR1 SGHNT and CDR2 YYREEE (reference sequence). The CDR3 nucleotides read TGTGCCAGCAGCCCGGACGTGGGGAATGAAAAACTGTTTTTT. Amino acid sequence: CASSPDVGNEKLFF.

The CDR3 DNA reads TGCAGTGCTAGAGTCTATCGAGCGGGGGCCCAGTACCAAGAGACCCAGTACTTC. It is translated as CSARVYRAGAQYQETQYF. The V gene is TRBV20-1, the J gene TRBJ2-5, with 8 nucleotides matching TRBD2. The CDR3 sequence is 18 residues long. Germline assignment: CDR1 DFQATT and CDR2 SNEGSKA (reference sequence). V lost 1 base, J lost 0 bases, and 13 bases stayed unmatched.

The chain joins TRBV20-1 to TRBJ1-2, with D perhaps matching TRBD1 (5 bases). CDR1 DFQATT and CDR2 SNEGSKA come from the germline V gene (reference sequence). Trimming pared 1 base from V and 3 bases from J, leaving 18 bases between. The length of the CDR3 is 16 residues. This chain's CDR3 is CSARGVWVRGDYGYTF. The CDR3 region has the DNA TGCAGTGCTAGAGGGGTCTGGGTGAGGGGCGACTATGGCTACACCTTC.

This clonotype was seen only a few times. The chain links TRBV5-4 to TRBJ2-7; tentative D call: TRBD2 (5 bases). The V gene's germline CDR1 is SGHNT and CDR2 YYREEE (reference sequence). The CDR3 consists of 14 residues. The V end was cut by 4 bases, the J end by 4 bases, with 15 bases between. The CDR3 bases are TGTGCCAGCAGCGTCGGGCAGGAGGTATACGAGCAGTACTTC. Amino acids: CASSVGQEVYEQYF.

CDR3 DNA: TGTGCCAGCAGTCGCCGTCAGGGGCGGACTGAAGCTTTCTTT. Amino acids: CASSRRQGRTEAFF. J is TRBJ1-1 and V is TRBV6-6; D is perhaps TRBD1 (6 bases). Trimming removed 5 bases from V and 5 bases from J, with 15 bases in between. The CDR3 spans 14 residues. The germline V gene encodes CDR1 MNHNY and CDR2 SVGAGI (reference sequence).

The CDR3 DNA is TGCAGCGTTACGACAGGCGATTACAATCAGCCCCAGCATTTT. This codes for CSVTTGDYNQPQHF. The rearrangement joins TRBV29-1 to TRBJ1-5; possibly TRBD1 for D (6 bases). The CDR3 spans 14 residues. Germline V gene sequence: CDR1 SQVTM, CDR2 ANQGSEA. V was trimmed by 5 bases and J by 3 bases, leaving 14 bases between them.

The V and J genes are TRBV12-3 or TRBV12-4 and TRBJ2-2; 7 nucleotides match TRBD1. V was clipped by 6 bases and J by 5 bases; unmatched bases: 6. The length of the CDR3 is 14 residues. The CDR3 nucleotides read TGTGCCAGCAGGACGGGACAGCATACCGGGGAGCTGTTTTTT. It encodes CASRTGQHTGELFF.

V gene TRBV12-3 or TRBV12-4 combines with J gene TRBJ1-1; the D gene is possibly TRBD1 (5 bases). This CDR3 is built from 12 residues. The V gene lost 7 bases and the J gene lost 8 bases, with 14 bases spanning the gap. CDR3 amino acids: CASIPDGTEAFF. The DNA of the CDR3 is TGTGCCAGCATTCCGGACGGGACGGAAGCTTTCTTT.

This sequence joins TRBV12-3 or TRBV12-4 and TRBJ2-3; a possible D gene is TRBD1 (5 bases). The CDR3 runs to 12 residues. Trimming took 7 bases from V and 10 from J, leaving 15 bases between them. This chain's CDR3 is CASTPPGSAQYF. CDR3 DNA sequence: TGTGCCAGCACGCCTCCAGGGTCGGCGCAGTATTTT.

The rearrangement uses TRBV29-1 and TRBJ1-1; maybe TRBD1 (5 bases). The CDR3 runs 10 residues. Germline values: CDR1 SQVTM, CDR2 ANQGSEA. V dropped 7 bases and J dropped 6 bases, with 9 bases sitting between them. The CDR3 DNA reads TGCAGCGCCCAGACAGCTGAAGCTTTCTTT. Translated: CSAQTAEAFF. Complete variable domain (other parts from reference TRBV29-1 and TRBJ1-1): SAVISQKPSRDICQRGTSLTIQCQVDSQVTMMFWYRQQPGQSLTLIATANQGSEATYESGFVIDKFPISRPNLTFSTLTVSNMSPEDSSIYLCSAQTAEAFFGQGTRLTVV.

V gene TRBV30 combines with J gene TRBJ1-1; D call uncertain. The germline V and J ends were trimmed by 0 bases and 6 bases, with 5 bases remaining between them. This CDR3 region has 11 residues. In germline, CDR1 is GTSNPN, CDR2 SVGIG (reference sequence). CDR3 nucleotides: TGTGCCTGGAGTGTTGGACCTGAAGCTTTCTTT. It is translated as CAWSVGPEAFF. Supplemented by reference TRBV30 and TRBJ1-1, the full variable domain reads SQTIHQWPATLVQPVGSPLSLECTVEGTSNPNLYWYRQAAGRGLQLLFYSVGIGQISSEVPQNLSASRPQDRQFILSSKKLLLSDSGFYLCAWSVGPEAFFGQGTRLTVV.

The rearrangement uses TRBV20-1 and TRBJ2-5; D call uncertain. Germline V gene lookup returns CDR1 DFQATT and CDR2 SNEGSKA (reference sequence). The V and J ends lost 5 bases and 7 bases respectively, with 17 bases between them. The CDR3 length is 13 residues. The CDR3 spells CSAPRAQTRTQYF. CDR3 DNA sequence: TGCAGTGCTCCTCGGGCCCAAACGAGGACCCAGTACTTC.

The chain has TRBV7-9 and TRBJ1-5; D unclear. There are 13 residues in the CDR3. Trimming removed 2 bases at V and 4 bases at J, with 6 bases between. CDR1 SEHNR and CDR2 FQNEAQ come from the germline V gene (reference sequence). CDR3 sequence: CASSLTVNQPQHF. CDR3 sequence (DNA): TGTGCCAGCAGCTTAACAGTAAATCAGCCCCAGCATTTT.

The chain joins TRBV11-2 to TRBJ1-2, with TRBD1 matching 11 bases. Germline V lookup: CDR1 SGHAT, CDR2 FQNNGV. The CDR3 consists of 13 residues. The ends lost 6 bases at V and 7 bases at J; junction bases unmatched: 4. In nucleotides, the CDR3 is TGTGCCAGCAGTCTGGGACAGGGGGGTGGCTACACCTTC. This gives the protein CASSLGQGGGYTF.

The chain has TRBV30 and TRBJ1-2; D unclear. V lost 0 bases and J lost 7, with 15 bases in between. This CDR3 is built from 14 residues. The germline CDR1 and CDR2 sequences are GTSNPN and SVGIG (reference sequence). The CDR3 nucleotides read TGTGCCTGGAGTGTACTAGGGATTTCGGGTGGCTACACCTTC. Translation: CAWSVLGISGGYTF.

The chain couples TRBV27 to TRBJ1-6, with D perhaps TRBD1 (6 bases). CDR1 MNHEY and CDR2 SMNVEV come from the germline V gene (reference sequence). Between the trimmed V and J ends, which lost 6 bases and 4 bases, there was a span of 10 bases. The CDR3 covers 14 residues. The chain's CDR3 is CASSFGQYNSPLHF. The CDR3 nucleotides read TGTGCCAGCAGCTTCGGACAGTATAATTCACCCCTCCACTTT.

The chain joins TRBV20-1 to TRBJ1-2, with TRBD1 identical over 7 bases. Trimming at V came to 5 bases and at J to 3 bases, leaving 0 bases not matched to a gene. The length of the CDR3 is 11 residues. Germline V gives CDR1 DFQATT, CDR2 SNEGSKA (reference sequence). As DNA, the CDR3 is TGCAGTGCTGGGACAGACTATGGCTACACCTTC. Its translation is CSAGTDYGYTF.

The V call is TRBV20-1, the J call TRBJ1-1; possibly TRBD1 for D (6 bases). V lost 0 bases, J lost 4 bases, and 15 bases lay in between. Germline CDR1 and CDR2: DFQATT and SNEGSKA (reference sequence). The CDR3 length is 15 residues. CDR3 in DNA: TGCAGTGCTAGAGATAGCGGCCAAGGGGGCACTGAAGCTTTCTTT. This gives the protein CSARDSGQGGTEAFF.

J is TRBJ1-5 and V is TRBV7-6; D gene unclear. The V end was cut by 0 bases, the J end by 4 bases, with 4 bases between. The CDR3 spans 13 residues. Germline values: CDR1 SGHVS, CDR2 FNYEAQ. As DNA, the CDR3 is TGTGCCAGCAGCTTAGCGACAAATCAGCCCCAGCATTTT. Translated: CASSLATNQPQHF.

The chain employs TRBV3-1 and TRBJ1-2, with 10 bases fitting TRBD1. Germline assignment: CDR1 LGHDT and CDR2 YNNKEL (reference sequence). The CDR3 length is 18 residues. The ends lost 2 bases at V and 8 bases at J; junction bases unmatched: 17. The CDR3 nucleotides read TGTGCCAGCAGCCAACTACTCCGGAAGGACAGGGGGGATGGGGGCTACACCTTC. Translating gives CASSQLLRKDRGDGGYTF.

CDR3 region: CASSPSGRELFF. In nucleotides, the CDR3 is TGTGCCAGCAGCCCCTCAGGGCGGGAGCTGTTTTTT. The chain carries TRBV11-2 and TRBJ2-2, with TRBD1 as a possible D gene (5 bases). CDR1 SGHAT and CDR2 FQNNGV come from the germline V gene. Trimming shortened V by 5 bases and J by 9 bases, and 10 bases separated the two germline ends. The CDR3 is 12 residues long.